A single sample gave rise to the 3 T cell receptor beta chains below, sequenced in a study of prognosis after radiotherapy for stage I lung cancer. Amplicons of TCR beta CDR3 were generated from genomic DNA by two-round multiplex PCR. Round one of PCR was performed, and it used primers specific to each TRBV and TRBJ gene. TCRdb recomputed calls from the multiplex PCR reads with MiXCR, one row per CDR3 protein. The table includes roughly 30,000 distinct CDR3 sequences, around a third detected once. Sample: PBMCs, taken before or after stereotactic body radiation therapy (not recorded which). The receptors here all came from a donor over 45 with non-small cell lung cancer.

At least ten counts were recorded for this clonotype. The chain uses TRBV20-1 and TRBJ2-3, with D hard to call. The CDR3 extends over 13 amino acids. With 3 bases removed from V and 4 bases from J, the gap between germline ends came to 11 bases. Germline V lookup: CDR1 DFQATT, CDR2 SNEGSKA (reference sequence). The chain's CDR3 is CSASSGVADTQYF. CDR3 nucleotide sequence: TGCAGTGCTAGTTCTGGGGTTGCAGATACGCAGTATTTT.

This clonotype was observed at least ten times. The V and J genes are TRBV10-3 and TRBJ1-2, with TRBD1 matching over 8 bases. Germline assignment: CDR1 ENHRY and CDR2 SYGVKD. The CDR3 is 13 residues long. V lost 6 bases to trimming and J lost 4 bases; unmatched junction nucleotides: 4. The chain's CDR3 is CAIRTGVGYGYTF. In nucleotides, the CDR3 is TGTGCCATCAGGACAGGGGTTGGCTATGGCTACACCTTC.

At least ten counts were recorded for this clonotype. The V call is TRBV25-1, the J call TRBJ2-1; 9 bases align to TRBD2. Per the germline V gene, CDR1 is MGHDK and CDR2 is SYGVNS. The CDR3 spans 17 residues. V shed 4 bases and J 8 bases; nucleotides not matched to a gene: 15. Here the CDR3 reads CASSAGYGLAGIDEQFF. The CDR3 nucleotides read TGTGCCAGCAGTGCGGGGTACGGGCTAGCGGGGATCGATGAGCAGTTCTTC.